Below, 25 T cell receptor beta chains from the same sample are listed, as sequenced in a study of T-cell reconstitution after alpha-beta-depleted transplantation in children (dated by TCRdb to about 2016). What this sample's treatment or condition label stands for: allogeneic hematopoietic cell transplantation with graft depleted of TCRalphabeta T cells and CD19 B cells. Libraries were made using PCR. Instrument used: Illumina HiSeq 2500. TCR libraries were prepared with molecular barcoding, using unique molecular identifiers to normalize TCRbeta repertoire quantification. TCRdb's own reprocessing of the public reads used fastp at Q25 and MiXCR and kept productive beta chains. Each entry is one CDR3 protein sequence, shown with its most common DNA and genes. For this sample the table gives about 200,000 distinct CDR3 sequences, of which about 7% were detected only once. The ten top clones hold 4.5% to 6.5% of the sample.

The source was PBMCs, collected before TCRalphabeta/CD19-depleted stem cell transplant. Receptor source: a boy aged 2 to 10 with acute lymphoblastic leukemia, due to receive a stem cell transplant.

The J gene is TRBJ2-6, the V gene TRBV7-2; D ambiguous. Germline-derived CDR1 and CDR2 are SGHTA and FQGNSA. The CDR3 consists of 17 residues. V was clipped by 3 bases and J by 4 bases, with 16 bases between them. CDR3 protein: CASSFSHEWVGANVLTF. The CDR3, as DNA: TGTGCCAGCAGCTTTTCCCACGAATGGGTCGGGGCCAACGTCCTGACTTTC.

This clonotype was seen more than once but under ten times. The chain couples TRBV7-2 to TRBJ2-5, with D tentatively TRBD1 or TRBD2 (5 bases each). Trimming removed 5 bases from V and 5 bases from J, with 12 bases in between. The CDR3 loop spans 13 amino acids. Germline CDR1 reads SGHTA; CDR2 reads FQGNSA. In nucleotides, the CDR3 is TGTGCCAGCAGCCCCACTTGGGGGGAGACCCAGTACTTC. Encoded protein: CASSPTWGETQYF.

In its sample, this clonotype was seen many times. V is TRBV12-3 or TRBV12-4 and J is TRBJ1-1, with a tentative D call TRBD1 (5 bases). The germline V and J ends were trimmed by 7 bases and 6 bases, with 15 bases remaining between them. The CDR3 totals 13 residues. The CDR3 coding sequence is TGTGCCAGCACTCATCAGGGTTGGGCTGAAGCTTTCTTT. Translating gives CASTHQGWAEAFF.

The chain uses TRBV27 and TRBJ1-2, with 9 bases fitting TRBD1. This CDR3 is built from 13 residues. V lost 5 bases and J lost 6; bases outside the gene matches: 4. Germline assignment: CDR1 MNHEY and CDR2 SMNVEV (reference sequence). In DNA, the CDR3 is TGTGCCAGCAGTAAGGGGACAGGGAATGGCTACACCTTC. This translates into CASSKGTGNGYTF.

This clonotype was observed at least ten times. The CDR3 spells CASSQYFGTSSYNEQFF. DNA of the CDR3: TGTGCCAGCAGCCAGTATTTCGGGACAAGCTCCTACAATGAGCAGTTCTTC. This chain joins TRBV4-2 and TRBJ2-1; possible D gene TRBD1, 6 bases. Germline V gene data show CDR1 as LGHNA and CDR2 as YNFKEQ. The CDR3 runs to 17 residues. V was clipped by 3 bases and J by 0 bases, with 15 bases between them.

This clonotype was picked up many times. The chain combines TRBV7-9 with TRBJ1-2; 7 bases map to TRBD1. V lost 7 bases, J lost 8 bases, and 10 bases stayed unmatched. Germline CDR1 is SEHNR and CDR2 is FQNEAQ (reference sequence). The CDR3 sequence is 13 residues long. The CDR3 spells CASTYNRGEGYTF. The CDR3 DNA is TGTGCCAGCACCTATAACAGGGGCGAAGGCTACACCTTC.

This clonotype was picked up many times. V is TRBV27 and J is TRBJ1-5; D uncertain. Trimming removed 6 bases at V and 1 base at J, with 10 bases between. Germline values: CDR1 MNHEY, CDR2 SMNVEV (reference sequence). The CDR3 covers 14 residues. CDR3 DNA: TGTGCCAGCAGCCCCGTGATGAGCAATCAGCCCCAGCATTTT. It specifies CASSPVMSNQPQHF.

This clonotype was counted ten times or more. The chain carries TRBV28 and TRBJ1-5, with 9 positions matching TRBD1. CDR1 and CDR2 (germline): MDHEN, SYDVKM. The CDR3 spans 17 residues. V was clipped by 6 bases and J by 2 bases; unmatched bases: 11. CDR3 coding DNA: TGTGCCAGCAGGACAGGGGGTTGGGGTACGGGCAATCAGCCCCAGCATTTT. It yields the protein CASRTGGWGTGNQPQHF.

This clonotype was seen more than once but under ten times. The chain recombines TRBV7-8 with TRBJ2-7, with D uncertain. V was cut by 2 bases and J by 3 bases, with 17 bases left in between. The CDR3 spans 16 residues. Germline CDR1 is SGHVS and CDR2 is FQNEAQ. DNA for the CDR3: TGTGCCAGCAGCTTACCGAGAAGGCCTACCCTCTACGAGCAGTACTTC. It translates to CASSLPRRPTLYEQYF.

This clonotype was detected a few times. The chain carries TRBV7-9 and TRBJ1-1, with D hard to call. This CDR3 is built from 15 residues. Trimming removed 1 base at V and 4 bases at J, with 13 bases between. Germline V gene data show CDR1 as SEHNR and CDR2 as FQNEAQ (reference sequence). The CDR3 nucleotides read TGTGCCAGCAGCTTAGACGACGCGGGGAGCACTGAAGCTTTCTTT. This translates into CASSLDDAGSTEAFF.

This clonotype occurred many times. The chain carries TRBV20-1 and TRBJ2-3, with TRBD2 matching 8 bases. The germline V gene has CDR1 DFQATT and CDR2 SNEGSKA (reference sequence). J was trimmed by 0 bases and V by 5 bases; bases with no gene match: 7. This CDR3 has 15 residues. The CDR3 sequence: CSAPRGGSSTDTQYF. The CDR3 DNA follows: TGCAGTGCTCCCCGGGGGGGGTCGAGCACAGATACGCAGTATTTT.

This clonotype was found a few times. V and J are TRBV19 and TRBJ1-2; TRBD1 matches 10 bases. Germline V gene lookup returns CDR1 LNHDA and CDR2 SQIVND (reference sequence). With 5 bases clipped from V and 7 bases from J, the junction kept 10 bases outside the gene matches. This CDR3 has 15 amino acids. CDR3 in DNA: TGTGCCAGTAGTTCGGGGACAGGGGATTTCGCTGGCTACACCTTC. Protein: CASSSGTGDFAGYTF.

At least ten counts were recorded for this clonotype. A clone one base away is much larger, so this may be a read error. The chain is built from TRBV29-1 and TRBJ2-3; D not certain. The germline gives CDR1 SQVTM, CDR2 ANQGSEA. Trimming cost V 4 bases and J 1 base, with 3 bases left between them. CDR3 length: 11 amino acids. In DNA, the CDR3 is TGCAGCGTTGCCCGCACAGATACGCAGTATTTT. As protein: CSVARTDTQYF.

In this sample, this clonotype turned up many times. The CDR3 loop is CAISDSTPRGAPQFF. CDR3 nucleotide sequence: TGTGCCATCAGTGATTCGACCCCCCGGGGCGCCCCCCAGTTCTTC. The rearrangement uses TRBV10-3 and TRBJ2-1; D tentatively fits TRBD1 or TRBD2 (5 bases each). V lost 3 bases, J lost 13 bases, and 22 bases lay in between. In germline, CDR1 is ENHRY, CDR2 SYGVKD. The CDR3 is 15 amino acids.

The chain combines TRBV9 with TRBJ2-1; possible D gene TRBD1, 5 bases. V lost 0 bases, J lost 0 bases, and 22 bases lay in between. The CDR3 totals 20 residues. CDR1 is SGDLS and CDR2 is YYNGEE in the germline V gene. This CDR3 reads CASSVAPYSTDLPSYNEQFF. The CDR3 coding sequence is TGTGCCAGCAGCGTAGCCCCATATTCGACAGATTTGCCCTCCTACAATGAGCAGTTCTTC.

This clonotype was seen a few times. CDR3 bases: TGTGCCAGCAGCTCAGGGGACTCTGGGGCCAACGTCCTGACTTTC. Translation gives CASSSGDSGANVLTF. The chain combines TRBV7-2 with TRBJ2-6; D possibly corresponds to TRBD1 (6 bases). Per the germline V gene, CDR1 is SGHTA and CDR2 is FQGNSA. CDR3 length equals 15 residues. Trimming removed 4 bases from V and 0 bases from J, with 7 bases in between.

As for this clonotype: A much larger clone differs by one base, so this may be a read error. The gene calls are TRBV5-6 and TRBJ2-1; D unresolved. The CDR3 runs 11 residues. The germline CDR1 and CDR2 sequences are SGHDT and YYEEEE. The CDR3 nucleotides read TGTGCCAGCAGCTCCACCAAAGAGCAGCTCTTC. This codes for CASSSTKEQLF.

The sample holds many counts of this clonotype. The V call is TRBV6-5, the J call TRBJ1-6; D remains unclear. Germline CDR1 and CDR2: MNHEY and SVGAGI. This CDR3 contains 15 residues. The germline V and J ends were trimmed by 0 bases and 6 bases, with 9 bases remaining between them. The CDR3 DNA reads as TGTGCCAGCAGTTACTCGAACACACTTAATTCACCCCTCCACTTT. Translation gives CASSYSNTLNSPLHF.

This clonotype was seen repeatedly, ten times or more. This chain uses TRBV2 with TRBJ1-1; D possibly corresponds to TRBD1 (6 bases). V lost 8 bases and J lost 2, with 12 bases in between. The CDR3 loop spans 13 amino acids. CDR1 is SNHLY, CDR2 FYNNEI, per germline. CDR3 region: CASGTGRNTEAFF. The CDR3 bases are TGTGCCAGCGGCACAGGGCGAAACACTGAAGCTTTCTTT.

This clonotype was seen ten or more times. The chain employs TRBV7-8 and TRBJ2-2, with a weak D call TRBD1 (6 bases). The CDR3 is made up of 15 amino acids. The V end lost 8 bases, the J end lost 0 bases, and 13 bases lay between the germline ends. Germline-derived CDR1 and CDR2 are SGHVS and FQNEAQ. The CDR3 spells CASGGTAANTGELFF. CDR3 in DNA: TGTGCCAGCGGGGGCACGGCGGCGAACACCGGGGAGCTGTTTTTT.

The table lists this clonotype with many counts. V is TRBV7-9 and J is TRBJ1-1, with unresolved D. V was cut by 1 base and J by 2 bases, with 11 bases left in between. The CDR3 spans 15 residues. Germline assignment: CDR1 SEHNR and CDR2 FQNEAQ (reference sequence). The CDR3 is CASSLVEGYNTEAFF. The CDR3, as DNA: TGTGCCAGCAGCTTAGTTGAAGGGTATAACACTGAAGCTTTCTTT.

This clonotype was seen a few times. The CDR3 loop is CSVEKGGNEKLFF. Here the CDR3 DNA reads TGCAGCGTTGAAAAGGGGGGTAATGAAAAACTGTTTTTT. This chain connects TRBV29-1 to TRBJ1-4, with a tentative D call TRBD1 (6 bases). Germline V gene sequence: CDR1 SQVTM, CDR2 ANQGSEA. Trimming took off 2 bases at V and 4 bases at J, with 8 bases between the two ends. The CDR3 is 13 amino acids.

The chain has TRBV14 and TRBJ2-1, with 8 bases aligning to TRBD2. V lost 4 bases to trimming and J lost 8 bases; unmatched junction nucleotides: 16. The CDR3 has 17 amino acids. Germline V gene data show CDR1 as SGHDN and CDR2 as FVKESK. The CDR3 nucleotides are TGTGCCAGCAGCCCCCTAGGCGGGGGGCGCTTTTTCGATGAGCAGTTCTTC. Its protein product is CASSPLGGGRFFDEQFF.

This clonotype was picked up many times. This sequence joins TRBV11-2 and TRBJ2-7; D unresolved. This CDR3 region has 15 residues. Germline lookup yields CDR1 SGHAT and CDR2 FQNNGV. V was trimmed by 0 bases and J by 0 bases, leaving 9 bases between them. DNA for the CDR3: TGTGCCAGCAGCTTAGATCTTGCTAGCTCCTACGAGCAGTACTTC. Its protein product is CASSLDLASSYEQYF.

This clonotype appeared a few times. The chain has TRBV7-9 and TRBJ2-2; D is perhaps TRBD2 (7 bases). The V and J ends lost 2 bases and 4 bases respectively, with 14 bases between them. The CDR3 loop spans 16 amino acids. Germline CDR1 and CDR2: SEHNR and FQNEAQ (reference sequence). The CDR3 DNA is TGTGCCAGCAGCTTAAATCGGGGGGCGCCCACCGGGGAGCTGTTTTTT. It is translated as CASSLNRGAPTGELFF.